This T cell receptor (beta chain) was observed in a study of identical twins. Germline loops: CDR1 MNHEY, CDR2 SVGEGT. The V gene end was trimmed by 10 bases and the J gene end by 4 bases; junction bases not matched to a gene: 18. The CDR3 loop spans 18 amino acids. This clonotype was detected ten times or more. What it binds is unknown. Unique molecular identifiers were present on the cDNA, and a universal primer site came from template switching. Each CDR3 protein gets one entry after TCRdb re-called the 5' RACE reads with MiXCR. The repertoire holds roughly 710,000 distinct CDR3 sequences, around 6% seen once, with 1.5% to 2% in the top ten. Study-wide results and limits: With abundant cord blood beta clonotypes, insertions were fewer; memory repertoires showed no such pattern. Donors were not followed over many years; analysis was cross-sectional. Researchers reported excess low generation probability among twin-shared out-of-frame alpha sequences.

The V and J genes are TRBV6-2 or TRBV6-3 and TRBJ2-1; TRBD2 agrees at 11 bases. The sequence was collected from a man in his late teens or twenties in good health. The sample taken for sequencing was naive T cells sorted from blood. CDR3 coding DNA: TGTGCCACCTTCTCTAGACTAGCGGGAAAAAGGGGATACAATGAGCAGTTCTTC. Translated, it gives CATFSRLAGKRGYNEQFF.